Listed below are T cell receptor beta chains from one sample, sequenced in a study of blood T cell repertoires in COVID-19. Sequenced by immunoSEQ multiplex PCR; TCRdb stores in-frame clones only, minus some. The repertoire includes about 190,000 clones, 82% of them detected once, and roughly 7.1% sits in the top ten. Sequenced: peripheral blood. The receptors were gathered from a woman aged 60-75 years with COVID-19, enrolled during active disease. Each CDR3 is given with its conserved first and last residue. A D gene is named only where the DNA matches it firmly. Rows may omit the clone size; those that give it use once, few, many or a size class.

clone size	D gene	V gene	J gene	CDR3 protein	CDR3 DNA
few	NA	TRBV20-1	TRBJ1-2	CSASIGGGVNYGYTF	TGCAGTGCTAGTATTGGGGGGGGCGTCAACTATGGCTACACCTTC
NA	TRBD2	TRBV13	TRBJ2-2	CASSPSSGRNTGELFF	TGTGCCAGCAGCCCATCTAGCGGGAGGAACACCGGGGAGCTGTTTTTT
NA	NA	TRBV12-3/TRBV12-4	TRBJ1-5	CASSGQLDQPQHF	TGTGCCAGCAGTGGACAGCTGGATCAGCCCCAGCATTTT
NA	NA	TRBV7-6	TRBJ2-5	CASRQRVPFQETQYF	TGTGCCAGCCGGCAGAGGGTTCCTTTCCAAGAGACCCAGTACTTC
NA	NA	TRBV7-2	TRBJ2-2	CASSGRVGGELFF	TGTGCCAGCAGCGGCAGGGTTGGCGGGGAGCTGTTTTTT
NA	NA	TRBV27	TRBJ2-1	CASSLSGAHEQFF	TGTGCCAGCAGTTTATCGGGGGCCCATGAGCAGTTCTTC
NA	TRBD1	TRBV7-2	TRBJ2-1	CASTWTGVRNEQFF	TGTGCCAGCACCTGGACAGGGGTTAGGAATGAGCAGTTCTTC
NA	TRBD1	TRBV28	TRBJ1-2	CASSLGGQKDYGYTF	TGTGCCAGCAGTTTAGGGGGACAGAAGGACTATGGCTACACCTTC
NA	TRBD2	TRBV4-1	TRBJ2-1	CASSQLLTSETYNEQFF	TGCGCCAGCAGCCAATTACTGACTAGCGAGACCTACAATGAGCAGTTCTTC
once	NA	TRBV6-5	TRBJ1-1	CASGAFSLGEAFF	TGTGCCAGTGGGGCCTTTAGTCTTGGTGAAGCTTTCTTT
NA	TRBD1	TRBV7-2	TRBJ1-5	CASSPRAGGDQPQHF	TGTGCCAGCAGCCCGAGGGCAGGGGGAGATCAGCCCCAGCATTTT
NA	TRBD2	TRBV27	TRBJ2-5	CASSLWHPGLGETQYF	TGTGCCAGCAGTTTATGGCACCCGGGACTAGGGGAGACCCAGTACTTC
NA	TRBD1	TRBV6-5	TRBJ1-6	CASRGTDNSPLHF	TGTGCCAGCAGAGGGACAGATAATTCACCCCTCCACTTT
NA	TRBD2	TRBV5-4	TRBJ2-1	CASSRGTSGQFSYNEQFF	TGTGCCAGCAGCCGGGGGACTAGCGGACAATTCTCCTACAATGAGCAGTTCTTC
NA	NA	TRBV2	TRBJ2-3	CASSANPATDTQYF	TGTGCCAGCAGTGCCAACCCCGCGACAGATACGCAGTATTTT
NA	NA	TRBV5-4	TRBJ2-5	CASSSQETQYF	TGTGCCAGCAGCTCACAGGAGACCCAGTACTTC
NA	NA	TRBV28	TRBJ1-5	CASRETGRRGSGNQPQHF	TGTGCCAGCAGGGAAACAGGGCGCAGGGGTTCGGGCAATCAGCCCCAGCATTTT
few	NA	TRBV9	TRBJ1-2	CASSASPPTGPYGYTF	TGTGCCAGCAGCGCGTCCCCTCCGACAGGCCCCTATGGCTACACCTTC
NA	NA	TRBV5-1	TRBJ2-7	CASSSGTFPYEQYF	TGCGCCAGCAGCTCCGGGACATTTCCCTACGAGCAGTACTTC
few	NA	TRBV30	TRBJ1-5	CAWSLGNQPQHF	TGTGCCTGGAGTCTCGGCAATCAGCCCCAGCATTTT
few	NA	TRBV12-3/TRBV12-4	TRBJ2-7	CASSSPPSYEQYF	TGTGCCAGCAGTTCCCCTCCCTCCTACGAGCAGTACTTC
NA	NA	TRBV4-2	TRBJ1-6	CASSPSGGVSYSPLHF	TGTGCCAGCAGCCCTTCCGGCGGAGTTTCGTATTCACCCCTCCACTTT
once	TRBD1	TRBV28	TRBJ1-2	CASSLTGVIALGYTF	TGTGCCAGCAGTCTCACAGGGGTGATTGCGTTGGGCTACACCTTC
NA	NA	TRBV11-1	TRBJ1-3	CASSLLRDYSGNTIYF	TGTGCCAGCAGCTTATTAAGGGACTACTCTGGAAACACCATATATTTT
few	TRBD1	TRBV2	TRBJ1-5	CASRRTGPQPQHF	TGTGCCAGCAGACGGACAGGGCCTCAGCCCCAGCATTTT
NA	TRBD1	TRBV6-1	TRBJ1-2	CASSDPGQPYGYTF	TGTGCCAGCAGTGACCCGGGACAGCCCTATGGCTACACCTTC
NA	TRBD1	TRBV28	TRBJ1-5	CASSIDRDQPQHF	TGTGCCAGCAGCATCGACAGGGATCAGCCCCAGCATTTT
NA	NA	TRBV11-1	TRBJ1-2	CASSLGLYGYTF	TGTGCCAGCAGCTTAGGACTCTATGGCTACACCTTC
once	TRBD1	TRBV28	TRBJ1-5	CASNPRGLRQPQHF	TGTGCCAGCAACCCTAGGGGGCTCCGCCAGCCCCAGCATTTT
NA	TRBD2	TRBV10-2	TRBJ2-1	CASSDPSGRAPNEQFF	TGCGCCAGCAGTGACCCAAGCGGGAGGGCCCCCAATGAGCAGTTCTTC
once	NA	TRBV7-9	TRBJ2-2	CASSQGPAGELFF	TGTGCCAGCAGCCAGGGTCCAGCCGGGGAGCTGTTTTTT
NA	NA	TRBV28	TRBJ1-5	CASRRDSSNQPQHF	TGTGCCAGCAGGCGTGACAGTAGCAATCAGCCCCAGCATTTT
once	NA	TRBV19	TRBJ1-2	CASSIGFAARLYTF	TGTGCCAGTAGTATAGGGTTTGCGGCCCGGCTCTACACCTTC
NA	NA	TRBV12-3/TRBV12-4	TRBJ2-7	CASSPTGLGEQYF	TGTGCCAGCAGCCCCACAGGGCTTGGCGAGCAGTACTTC
few	NA	TRBV28	TRBJ2-2	CASRRGGTGELFF	TGTGCCAGCAGAAGGGGGGGCACCGGGGAGCTGTTTTTT
NA	NA	TRBV16	TRBJ1-5	CASSQADRQPQHF	TGTGCCAGCAGCCAAGCCGACAGACAGCCCCAGCATTTT
NA	TRBD2	TRBV15	TRBJ2-5	CATSYGTSGGLVQETQYF	TGTGCCACCAGCTATGGGACTAGCGGGGGGTTGGTCCAAGAGACCCAGTACTTC